The TCR beta chain described here comes from a study of cytomegalovirus exposure and HLA in healthy donors. On this clone: No antigen is known for it.

Study outcomes and limitations: Donor immune exposure was known only as CMV serostatus. Highest at DRB1 and lowest at HLA-C, TCR association rates differed among HLA loci in a later analysis. In an earlier analysis, productive rearrangement rates for most beta V segments clustered near 87% or 30%.

Between the trimmed V and J ends, which lost 3 bases and 1 base, there was a span of 6 bases. The CDR3 loop spans 13 amino acids. Germline V lookup: CDR1 GTSNPN, CDR2 SVGIG (reference sequence). The PCR had 60 Vbeta and 13 Jbeta primers. Here immunoSEQ multiplex PCR was the method, and the copy in TCRdb shows in-frame clones only, minus some. Here the sample spans 150,000 to 180,000 clones, roughly 74% being singletons. Sequenced: PBMCs. This TCR was sampled from a man younger than 35 in good health and CMV-seronegative. The chain is built from TRBV30 and TRBJ1-4; possible D gene TRBD1, 6 bases. CDR3 protein: CAWRQGTNEKLFF. The CDR3 DNA sequence: TGTGCCTGGAGACAGGGAACTAATGAAAAACTGTTTTTT. Combining the CDR3 with reference TRBV30 and TRBJ1-4 gives the whole variable domain SQTIHQWPATLVQPVGSPLSLECTVEGTSNPNLYWYRQAAGRGLQLLFYSVGIGQISSEVPQNLSASRPQDRQFILSSKKLLLSDSGFYLCAWRQGTNEKLFFGSGTQLSVL.